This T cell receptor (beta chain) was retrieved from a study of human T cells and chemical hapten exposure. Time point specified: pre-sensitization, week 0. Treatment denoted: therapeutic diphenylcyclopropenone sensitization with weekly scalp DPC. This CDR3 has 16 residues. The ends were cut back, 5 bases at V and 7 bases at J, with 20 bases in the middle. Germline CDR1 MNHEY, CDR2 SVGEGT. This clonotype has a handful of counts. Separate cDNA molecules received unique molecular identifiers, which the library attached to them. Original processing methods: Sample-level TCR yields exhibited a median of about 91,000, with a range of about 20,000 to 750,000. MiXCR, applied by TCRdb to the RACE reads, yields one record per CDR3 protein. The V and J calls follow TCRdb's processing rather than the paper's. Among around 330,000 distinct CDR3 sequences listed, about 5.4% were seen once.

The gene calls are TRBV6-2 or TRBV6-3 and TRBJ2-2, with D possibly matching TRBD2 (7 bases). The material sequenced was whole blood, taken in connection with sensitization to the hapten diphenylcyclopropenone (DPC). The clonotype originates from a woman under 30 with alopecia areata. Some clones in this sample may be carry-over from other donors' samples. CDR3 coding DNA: TGTGCCAGCAGTCCCTCCGGGGGGCGTTACTTCGGGGAGCTGTTTTTT. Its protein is CASSPSGGRYFGELFF.